A single sample gave rise to the 26 T cell receptor beta chains below, sequenced in a study of T cells in Graves' hyperthyroidism and ophthalmopathy. Amplified TCR beta CDR3 regions derived from RNA transcripts. First-round RT-PCR targeting the TCR CDR3 was performed with the HTBI primer set. TCRdb fed the multiplex PCR reads into MiXCR, producing one record per CDR3 protein. This table holds a few hundred thousand distinct CDR3 sequences, roughly 14% found once. The sample taken for sequencing was blood. These receptors came from a man aged 25 to 40 with Graves' hyperthyroidism that later progressed to Graves' ophthalmopathy.

The CDR3 DNA reads TGCGCCAGCAGCCAGACCGGGACAGTCCTCTACGAGCAGTACTTC. Its translation: CASSQTGTVLYEQYF. This rearrangement joins TRBV4-1 to TRBJ2-7; 7 nucleotides line up with TRBD1. The V segment lost 3 bases and the J segment 3 bases; nucleotides outside the gene matches: 8. Germline V gene sequence: CDR1 MGHRA, CDR2 YSYEKL. The CDR3 sequence is 15 residues long.

This clonotype came up many times. CDR3 DNA: TGTGCCAGCAGTTACGGGTCGGGCCAGCCCCAGCATTTT. Protein product: CASSYGSGQPQHF. This chain connects TRBV6-6 to TRBJ1-5, with no clear D. V was trimmed by 2 bases and J by 7 bases, leaving 9 bases between them. Germline CDR1 reads MNHNY; CDR2 reads SVGAGI (reference sequence). The CDR3 covers 13 residues.

The chain combines TRBV30 with TRBJ2-7; D may correspond to TRBD1 or TRBD2 (5 bases each). This CDR3 is built from 15 residues. V lost 0 bases and J 1 base, leaving 13 bases between the germline ends. Germline V CDR1 and CDR2: GTSNPN, SVGIG (reference sequence). The CDR3 DNA reads as TGTGCCTGGAGTGTACACAGCTGGGGGTCCTACGAGCAGTACTTC. This codes for CAWSVHSWGSYEQYF.

This clonotype has just a few counts. The CDR3: CASSRLWNADNEQFF. The CDR3, as DNA: TGCGCCAGCAGCCGTTTATGGAACGCCGACAATGAGCAGTTCTTC. The genes are TRBV4-1 and TRBJ2-1; no clear D. Per the germline V gene, CDR1 is MGHRA and CDR2 is YSYEKL. V dropped 4 bases and J dropped 5 bases, with 15 bases sitting between them. CDR3 length: 15 amino acids.

This clonotype occurred many times. The chain links TRBV7-8 to TRBJ2-7, with D possibly matching TRBD2 (5 bases). V lost 5 bases, J lost 2 bases, and 13 bases lay in between. Germline lookup yields CDR1 SGHVS and CDR2 FQNEAQ. The CDR3 has 14 amino acids. The CDR3 protein is CASSHRGSAYEQYF. CDR3 nucleotides: TGTGCCAGCAGCCACCGGGGTTCGGCCTACGAGCAGTACTTC.

Many counts were recorded for this clonotype. V and J are TRBV28 and TRBJ2-3; D perhaps matches TRBD2 (7 bases). CDR3 length: 18 residues. V was clipped by 3 bases and J by 6 bases, with 25 bases between them. Germline assignment: CDR1 MDHEN and CDR2 SYDVKM. DNA of the CDR3: TGTGCCAGCAGTTTGCCTCGGGGGGCTTCTATCTATATGGATACGCAGTATTTT. Protein product: CASSLPRGASIYMDTQYF. Full variable domain (remainder filled in from reference TRBV28 and TRBJ2-3): DVKVTQSSRYLVKRTGEKVFLECVQDMDHENMFWYRQDPGLGLRLIYFSYDVKMKEKGDIPEGYSVSREKKERFSLILESASTNQTSMYLCASSLPRGASIYMDTQYFGPGTRLTVL.

This clonotype has ten or more counts. This sequence joins TRBV3-1 and TRBJ1-5; a possible D gene is TRBD1 (5 bases). The CDR3 has 14 amino acids. CDR1 is LGHDT and CDR2 is YNNKEL in the germline V gene (reference sequence). Trimming cost V 4 bases and J 3 bases, with 10 bases left between them. CDR3 DNA: TGTGCCAGCAGCCCCCAGGGTAACAATCAGCCCCAGCATTTT. It specifies CASSPQGNNQPQHF.

V gene TRBV9 combines with J gene TRBJ1-3; D is perhaps TRBD1 (6 bases). The CDR3 extends over 15 amino acids. CDR1 is SGDLS, CDR2 YYNGEE, per germline. V lost 4 bases to trimming and J lost 8 bases, with 19 bases between them. The CDR3 DNA is TGTGCCAGCAGCCCCGGGCAGGGGATTGTGGACACCATATATTTT. Its translation: CASSPGQGIVDTIYF.

This clonotype showed up many times. The V and J genes are TRBV11-3 and TRBJ1-1; D perhaps matches TRBD1 (5 bases). CDR1 and CDR2 (germline): SGHNT, YENEEA. Trimming removed 6 bases from V and 3 bases from J, with 20 bases in between. The CDR3 is made up of 16 amino acids. The CDR3 DNA sequence: TGTGCCAGCAGGAAGGTAACAGGTCTTCTTGACACTGAAGCTTTCTTT. It yields the protein CASRKVTGLLDTEAFF. Full variable domain (outside the CDR3, taken from reference TRBV11-3 and TRBJ1-1): EAGVVQSPRYKIIEKKQPVAFWCNPISGHNTLYWYLQNLGQGPELLIRYENEEAVDDSQLPKDRFSAERLKGVDSTLKIQPAELGDSAVYLCASRKVTGLLDTEAFFGQGTRLTVV.

As to this clonotype: This may be a read error, as it is one base from a much larger clone. J is TRBJ2-3 and V is TRBV28; 9 nucleotides align to TRBD2. CDR1 and CDR2 from the germline V gene are MDHEN and SYDVKM. This CDR3 region has 18 residues. The DNA of the CDR3 is TGTGCCAGCAGTTTTGTTTTGGGTAGCGGGGGTAACACAGGTACGCAGTATTTT. As protein: CASSFVLGSGGNTGTQYF.

This clonotype came up many times. The gene calls are TRBV3-1 and TRBJ2-1, with 10 bases fitting TRBD2. This CDR3 has 16 residues. Looked up from germline, CDR1 is LGHDT and CDR2 is YNNKEL (reference sequence). V was pared by 3 bases and J by 2 bases, with 4 bases of the junction left unmatched. CDR3 in DNA: TGTGCCAGCAGCCATATCCTAGCGGGGGCCTACAATGAGCAGTTCTTC. It codes for CASSHILAGAYNEQFF.

This clonotype appeared many times. The chain uses TRBV7-2 and TRBJ2-1; tentatively, D is TRBD1 or TRBD2 (5 bases each). CDR1 SGHTA and CDR2 FQGNSA come from the germline V gene. V lost 5 bases to trimming and J lost 6 bases, with 14 bases between them. The CDR3 is made up of 14 amino acids. CDR3 region: CASSRSGRLNEQFF. The CDR3 DNA reads TGTGCCAGCAGCCGTTCGGGGCGGCTCAATGAGCAGTTCTTC. The whole variable domain, remainder taken from reference TRBV7-2 and TRBJ2-1, is GAGVSQSPSNKVTEKGKDVELRCDPISGHTALYWYRQSLGQGLEFLIYFQGNSAPDKSGLPSDRFSAERTGGSVSTLTIQRTQQEDSAVYLCASSRSGRLNEQFFGPGTRLTVL.

This clonotype was counted ten times or more. The V and J genes are TRBV5-1 and TRBJ2-3; TRBD1 matches at 9 bases. The CDR3 spans 15 residues. CDR1 is SGHRS and CDR2 is YFSETQ in the germline V gene. Germline trimming cut 0 bases from V and 4 bases from J; bases unmatched to any gene: 3. CDR3 loop: CASSLVTGGSDTQYF. As DNA, the CDR3 is TGCGCCAGCAGCTTGGTGACAGGGGGTTCAGATACGCAGTATTTT.

This clonotype was detected ten times or more. The rearrangement joins TRBV7-2 to TRBJ2-2, with D possibly TRBD1 on 5 matching bases. The CDR3 length is 14 residues. CDR1 and CDR2 (germline): SGHTA, FQGNSA. Trimming removed 6 bases from V and 2 bases from J, with 10 bases in between. The CDR3 spells CASRRQGNTGELFF. The CDR3 DNA is TGTGCCAGCAGAAGGCAGGGTAACACCGGGGAGCTGTTTTTT. Supplemented by reference TRBV7-2 and TRBJ2-2, the full variable domain reads GAGVSQSPSNKVTEKGKDVELRCDPISGHTALYWYRQSLGQGLEFLIYFQGNSAPDKSGLPSDRFSAERTGGSVSTLTIQRTQQEDSAVYLCASRRQGNTGELFFGEGSRLTVL.

About this clonotype: This may be a read error: a much more frequent sequence differs by one nucleotide. The J gene is TRBJ1-2, the V gene TRBV7-9, with 8 bases fitting TRBD1. Germline assignment: CDR1 SEHNR and CDR2 FQNEAQ (reference sequence). The CDR3 is 16 amino acids. The CDR3 DNA follows: TGTTCCAGCAGCTCGCTGGAGGACAGGGAGAATTATGGCTACACCTTC. Translation gives CSSSSLEDRENYGYTF.

This clonotype was counted ten times or more. The V gene is TRBV11-2, the J gene TRBJ1-2; the D is unclear. V lost 2 bases to trimming and J lost 5 bases, with 9 bases between them. This CDR3 is 13 amino acids long. Per the germline V gene, CDR1 is SGHAT and CDR2 is FQNNGV. CDR3 in amino acids: CASSLTLEYGYTF. The CDR3 DNA is TGTGCCAGCAGCTTAACACTGGAGTATGGCTACACCTTC.

V usage is TRBV11-2 and J usage is TRBJ2-1, with D maybe TRBD1 (5 bases). Germline V CDR1 and CDR2: SGHAT, FQNNGV. CDR3 length equals 15 residues. The V and J ends lost 4 bases and 0 bases respectively, with 10 bases between them. The chain's CDR3 is CASSSVQGSYNEQFF. Written as DNA, the CDR3 is TGTGCCAGCAGCTCGGTTCAGGGCTCCTACAATGAGCAGTTCTTC.

This clonotype was detected many times. The J gene is TRBJ1-1, the V gene TRBV12-3 or TRBV12-4; D is possibly TRBD1 (5 bases). The CDR3 has 14 amino acids. Trimming took 1 base from V and 3 from J, leaving 9 bases between them. The CDR3 DNA is TGTGCCAGCAGTTTAGGGGGACGATACACTGAAGCTTTCTTT. It codes for CASSLGGRYTEAFF.

This clonotype has only a few counts. V usage is TRBV25-1 and J usage is TRBJ1-4; maybe TRBD1 (5 bases). Germline assignment: CDR1 MGHDK and CDR2 SYGVNS. V was trimmed by 3 bases and J by 0 bases, leaving 11 bases between them. This CDR3 has 16 residues. The CDR3 nucleotides are TGTGCCAGCAGTGATCCAGGGCAAGCAACTAATGAAAAACTGTTTTTT. Translation gives CASSDPGQATNEKLFF.

The V call is TRBV19, the J call TRBJ1-5, with D unclear. V gave up 10 bases and J gave up 0 bases, with 28 bases separating them. Per germline, CDR1 LNHDA and CDR2 SQIVND (reference sequence). The CDR3 extends over 19 amino acids. This CDR3 reads CATITSGPHISYSNQPQHF. In nucleotides, the CDR3 is TGTGCCACCATCACCTCCGGGCCCCATATTTCTTATAGCAATCAGCCCCAGCATTTT. Variable domain in full (rest from reference TRBV19 and TRBJ1-5): DGGITQSPKYLFRKEGQNVTLSCEQNLNHDAMYWYRQDPGQGLRLIYYSQIVNDFQKGDIAEGYSVSREKKESFPLTVTSAQKNPTAFYLCATITSGPHISYSNQPQHFGDGTRLSIL.

This clonotype was detected ten times or more. V is TRBV30 and J is TRBJ2-7, with 7 bases that match TRBD1. CDR1 is GTSNPN, CDR2 SVGIG, per germline (reference sequence). J was trimmed by 0 bases and V by 4 bases; bases with no gene match: 3. This CDR3 has 13 amino acids. The CDR3, as DNA: TGTGCCTGGAAAGGGGGCCGCTCCTACGAGCAGTACTTC. The encoded protein is CAWKGGRSYEQYF.

This clonotype was counted many times. V usage is TRBV5-4 and J usage is TRBJ2-5, with unresolved D. Trimming took 4 bases from V and 0 from J, leaving 4 bases between them. CDR3 length: 12 residues. Germline CDR1 and CDR2: SGHNT and YYREEE (reference sequence). For the CDR3, the DNA is TGTGCCAGCAGCACCAACCAAGAGACCCAGTACTTC. Encoded protein: CASSTNQETQYF.

This clonotype appeared a few times. The rearrangement joins TRBV12-3 or TRBV12-4 to TRBJ1-3; D not certain. V was shortened by 6 bases and J by 8 bases, with 14 bases between the two germline ends. This CDR3 comprises 13 residues. CDR3 residues: CASRLERAYTIYF. The CDR3 nucleotides are TGTGCCAGCAGACTCGAGAGGGCCTACACCATATATTTT.

There are many counts of this clonotype. This chain links TRBV11-3 with TRBJ2-1; possible D gene TRBD1, 6 bases. V was trimmed by 3 bases and J by 3 bases, leaving 12 bases between them. The germline CDR1 and CDR2 sequences are SGHNT and YENEEA. There are 15 residues in the CDR3. In DNA form, the CDR3 reads TGTGCCAGCAGCTTTGAGGGGGAGAGCTACAATGAGCAGTTCTTC. It yields the protein CASSFEGESYNEQFF. The full variable domain, rest sourced from reference TRBV11-3 and TRBJ2-1, is EAGVVQSPRYKIIEKKQPVAFWCNPISGHNTLYWYLQNLGQGPELLIRYENEEAVDDSQLPKDRFSAERLKGVDSTLKIQPAELGDSAVYLCASSFEGESYNEQFFGPGTRLTVL.

This clonotype appeared many times. J is TRBJ1-2 and V is TRBV12-3 or TRBV12-4; D is uncertain. The length of the CDR3 is 13 residues. V lost 3 bases and J lost 2, with 7 bases in between. In DNA form, the CDR3 reads TGTGCCAGCAGTTTCGAGAGGAACTATGGCTACACCTTC. It is translated as CASSFERNYGYTF.

In this sample, this clonotype turned up many times. The V and J genes are TRBV6-2 or TRBV6-3 and TRBJ1-5, with a weak D call TRBD1 (5 bases). Germline CDR1 MNHEY, CDR2 SVGEGT. V lost 0 bases, J lost 0 bases, and 18 bases lay in between. The CDR3 contains 19 residues. The CDR3 bases are TGTGCCAGCAGTTACTCGCCCCAGGGAGGGGCGATTAGCAATCAGCCCCAGCATTTT. It codes for CASSYSPQGGAISNQPQHF.